Below, 13 T cell receptor beta chains from the same sample are listed, as sequenced in a study of blood T cell repertoires in COVID-19. Assay: immunoSEQ multiplex PCR; the TCRdb copy retains only in-frame clones and omits some. The sample consists of almost 400,000 clones, roughly nine tenths of them appearing once. Sequencing was done on a sample of PBMCs or T cells enriched from blood (not recorded which). These receptors came from a woman in her 30s who had recovered from COVID-19.

The table lists this clone with a count of one. V and J are TRBV7-9 and TRBJ1-1; D gene uncertain. This CDR3 spans 13 amino acids. V was cut by 2 bases and J by 3 bases, with 7 bases left in between. Germline V gene lookup returns CDR1 SEHNR and CDR2 FQNEAQ (reference sequence). The CDR3 DNA reads TGTGCCAGCAGCTTAATCGCGGACACTGAAGCTTTCTTT. It is translated as CASSLIADTEAFF.

The V gene is TRBV4-3, the J gene TRBJ1-4; no definite D call. There are 15 residues in the CDR3. V was shortened by 0 bases and J by 4 bases, with 9 bases between the two germline ends. From germline, CDR1 is LGHNA and CDR2 YSLEER. CDR3 sequence (DNA): TGCGCCAGCAGCCAAGATCGGCGGGTTAATGAAAAACTGTTTTTT. Protein: CASSQDRRVNEKLFF.

J is TRBJ1-1 and V is TRBV5-4, with a tentative D call TRBD1 (6 bases). Trimming removed 4 bases at V and 1 base at J, with 14 bases between. The V gene's germline CDR1 is SGHNT and CDR2 YYREEE (reference sequence). This CDR3 contains 15 residues. CDR3 in DNA: TGTGCCAGCAGCCAACCGACAGGACCGAACACTGAAGCTTTCTTT. This sequence encodes CASSQPTGPNTEAFF.

The chain links TRBV28 to TRBJ1-1; D not resolved. From germline, CDR1 is MDHEN and CDR2 SYDVKM. Trimming removed 8 bases from V and 11 bases from J, with 15 bases in between. The CDR3 length is 11 residues. The CDR3 region has the DNA TGTGCCAGCGGCAAGTCCGGAGTGGCTTTCTTT. The encoded protein is CASGKSGVAFF.

The genes are TRBV18 and TRBJ2-2, with TRBD1 identical over 8 bases. Germline V gene lookup returns CDR1 KGHSH and CDR2 LQKENI. CDR3 length: 16 amino acids. The V segment lost 1 base and the J segment 7 bases; nucleotides outside the gene matches: 8. CDR3: CASSPLTGTGVGELFF. The DNA for the CDR3 is TGTGCCAGCTCACCACTTACCGGGACAGGAGTCGGGGAGCTGTTTTTT.

V and J are TRBV7-9 and TRBJ2-3; D perhaps matches TRBD2 (6 bases). The V and J ends lost 6 bases and 2 bases respectively, with 15 bases between them. CDR3 length: 15 residues. CDR1 is SEHNR and CDR2 is FQNEAQ in the germline V gene (reference sequence). DNA for the CDR3: TGTGCCAGCAGTTTTAGAGCGGGTCCCACAGATACGCAGTATTTT. This gives the protein CASSFRAGPTDTQYF.

This clone was detected a few times. V is TRBV30 and J is TRBJ1-4; D remains ambiguous. Trimming removed 2 bases at V and 5 bases at J, with 12 bases between. This CDR3 is 14 amino acids long. CDR1 GTSNPN and CDR2 SVGIG come from the germline V gene (reference sequence). The CDR3 here is CAWSSGNLNEKLFF. CDR3 nucleotides: TGTGCCTGGAGTTCCGGGAACTTAAATGAAAAACTGTTTTTT.

This clone appeared a single time. This chain uses TRBV21-1 with TRBJ1-2; the DNA was not used to check the table's D call, TRBD1. TRBV21-1 is termed a pseudogene. This CDR3 region has 15 residues. CDR3 nucleotides: TGTGCCAGCAACGTCGGGACAGGGGGAAACTATGGCTACACCTTC. It specifies CASNVGTGGNYGYTF.

The chain employs TRBV27 and TRBJ2-3; 10 bases match TRBD1. The CDR3 runs 15 residues. V gave up 6 bases and J gave up 6 bases; unmatched junction bases: 9. Germline V gene sequence: CDR1 MNHEY, CDR2 SMNVEV (reference sequence). This CDR3 is CASRAGQGFFDTQYF. The CDR3 nucleotides are TGTGCCAGCAGGGCGGGACAGGGGTTTTTTGATACGCAGTATTTT.

The V gene is TRBV7-7, the J gene TRBJ2-2; 9 bases are shared with TRBD2. The CDR3 consists of 17 residues. Looked up from germline, CDR1 is SSHAT and CDR2 is FNYEAQ (reference sequence). With V trimmed by 3 bases and J by 5 bases, 10 bases remained unmatched. CDR3: CASSLGLAPASTGELFF. CDR3 nucleotides: TGTGCCAGCAGCTTGGGACTAGCCCCTGCTAGTACCGGGGAGCTGTTTTTT.

V and J are TRBV30 and TRBJ2-7, with 7 positions matching TRBD2. V lost 4 bases to trimming and J lost 7 bases; unmatched junction nucleotides: 10. This CDR3 comprises 13 residues. Germline assignment: CDR1 GTSNPN and CDR2 SVGIG (reference sequence). The DNA of the CDR3 is TGTGCCTGGAAAGGCGGGGGTTTGAGAGAGCAGTACTTC. Translation gives CAWKGGGLREQYF. Filled out from reference TRBV30 and TRBJ2-7, the complete variable domain reads SQTIHQWPATLVQPVGSPLSLECTVEGTSNPNLYWYRQAAGRGLQLLFYSVGIGQISSEVPQNLSASRPQDRQFILSSKKLLLSDSGFYLCAWKGGGLREQYFGPGTRLTVT.

This chain uses TRBV7-9 with TRBJ2-7, with D possibly being TRBD1 (5 bases). Trimming took 10 bases from V and 1 from J, leaving 14 bases between them. This CDR3 spans 13 amino acids. Looked up from germline, CDR1 is SEHNR and CDR2 is FQNEAQ (reference sequence). CDR3 DNA sequence: TGTGCCACCACACTTACAGGTTCCTACGAGCAGTACTTC. Amino acids: CATTLTGSYEQYF. Based on the CDR3 plus reference TRBV7-9 and TRBJ2-7, the full variable domain is DTGVSQNPRHKITKRGQNVTFRCDPISEHNRLYWYRQTLGQGPEFLTYFQNEAQLEKSRLLSDRFSAERPKGSFSTLEIQRTEQGDSAMYLCATTLTGSYEQYFGPGTRLTVT.

The V and J genes are TRBV3-1 (or the pseudogene TRBV3-2) and TRBJ2-5; the match to TRBD1 covers 11 bases. The CDR3 covers 16 residues. Germline lookup yields CDR1 LGHDT and CDR2 YNNKEL (reference sequence). Germline trimming cut 1 base from V and 5 bases from J; bases unmatched to any gene: 6. This CDR3 is CASSQGDRGVWETQYF. DNA of the CDR3: TGTGCCAGCAGCCAAGGGGACAGGGGGGTTTGGGAGACCCAGTACTTC.